The 26 T cell receptor beta chains reported below all come from one sample, sequenced in a study of T cell responses to AZD1222 COVID-19 vaccine (dated by TCRdb to 2020 to 2023). The time point label of this sample denotes: baseline before first vaccination. The library relied on the immunoSEQ multiplex PCR assay. Drawn from immuneACCESS, this table holds only the in-frame rearrangements with V and J called that TCRdb kept. Clones are partly lost; checked studies trace under half to an unresolved V gene and leave the rest unexplained. Counted in this sample were tens of thousands of clones; 70% to 90% of them appeared once. Around 5.8% of the sample lies in the top ten. The specimen was peripheral blood, collected on day 0 of AZD1222 vaccination. Receptors originate from an adult in good health.

The chain is built from TRBV9 and TRBJ1-3, with D possibly TRBD1 on 5 matching bases. From germline, CDR1 is SGDLS and CDR2 YYNGEE. Trimming took 3 bases from V and 0 from J, leaving 10 bases between them. This CDR3 contains 15 residues. Here the CDR3 DNA reads TGTGCCAGCAGCGCCCAGACAGTCTCTGGAAACACCATATATTTT. Its protein product is CASSAQTVSGNTIYF.

This rearrangement joins TRBV19 to TRBJ1-1; weak D call: TRBD1 (6 bases). V lost 6 bases to trimming and J lost 4 bases, with 15 bases between them. The CDR3 contains 14 residues. Germline CDR1 reads LNHDA; CDR2 reads SQIVND (reference sequence). CDR3 sequence (DNA): TGTGCCAGTAGCAACAGGGTCCAGGTCACTGAAGCTTTCTTT. It yields the protein CASSNRVQVTEAFF. Variable domain in full (rest from reference TRBV19 and TRBJ1-1): DGGITQSPKYLFRKEGQNVTLSCEQNLNHDAMYWYRQDPGQGLRLIYYSQIVNDFQKGDIAEGYSVSREKKESFPLTVTSAQKNPTAFYLCASSNRVQVTEAFFGQGTRLTVV.

The chain carries TRBV28 and TRBJ1-1; D unclear. From germline, CDR1 is MDHEN and CDR2 SYDVKM. This CDR3 spans 13 amino acids. Trimming took off 4 bases at V and 4 bases at J, with 10 bases between the two ends. The CDR3 coding sequence is TGTGCCAGCAGTTATCCCCCCCTCACTGAAGCTTTCTTT. It is translated as CASSYPPLTEAFF.

The J gene is TRBJ1-2, the V gene TRBV4-1; TRBD1 is a possible D gene (5 bases). The germline gives CDR1 MGHRA, CDR2 YSYEKL. CDR3 length: 15 residues. V lost 4 bases and J 0 bases, leaving 12 bases between the germline ends. This CDR3 reads CASSPSGGANYGYTF. CDR3 sequence (DNA): TGCGCCAGCAGCCCCTCGGGGGGAGCTAACTATGGCTACACCTTC.

This clone appeared a few times. The chain joins TRBV5-1 to TRBJ2-2; D may be TRBD1 (6 bases). Germline V CDR1 and CDR2: SGHRS, YFSETQ. Trimming removed 2 bases at V and 5 bases at J, with 19 bases between. CDR3 size: 17 residues. The CDR3 reads CASSLTTGSVGTGELFF. The DNA for the CDR3 is TGCGCCAGCAGCTTAACGACAGGATCCGTGGGAACCGGGGAGCTGTTTTTT.

In this sample, this clone turned up a few times. V usage is TRBV6-5 and J usage is TRBJ1-1, with D unresolved. This CDR3 is built from 14 residues. Trimming took off 7 bases at V and 0 bases at J, with 12 bases between the two ends. The V gene's germline CDR1 is MNHEY and CDR2 SVGAGI. CDR3 in amino acids: CASTQDGVNTEAFF. The CDR3 DNA reads as TGTGCCAGCACTCAAGATGGGGTGAACACTGAAGCTTTCTTT.

The V gene is TRBV21-1, the J gene TRBJ2-7; the table's D call, TRBD2, was not checked against the DNA. TRBV21-1 is a pseudogene locus. This CDR3 is built from 15 residues. DNA for the CDR3: TGTGCCAGCAGCACCCGGACGGGGTTACGCTACGAGCAGTACTTC. Encoded protein: CASSTRTGLRYEQYF.

In its sample, this clone was seen a few times. The chain combines TRBV19 with TRBJ1-4, with 7 bases matching TRBD1. The CDR3 loop spans 13 amino acids. Trimming took 5 bases from V and 8 from J; bases not matched to a gene: 5. The germline V gene has CDR1 LNHDA and CDR2 SQIVND (reference sequence). CDR3 nucleotides: TGTGCCAGTAGTGTCCGGGACAGAGAAAAACTGTTTTTT. It is translated as CASSVRDREKLFF.

The chain couples TRBV4-3 to TRBJ1-3; a possible D gene is TRBD1 (5 bases). CDR3 length equals 15 residues. From germline, CDR1 is LGHNA and CDR2 YSLEER. Trimming shortened V by 0 bases and J by 4 bases, and 10 bases separated the two germline ends. The DNA of the CDR3 is TGCGCCAGCAGCCAAGATACGGGGCCCGGAAACACCATATATTTT. This sequence encodes CASSQDTGPGNTIYF.

This clone has only a few counts. CDR3 sequence: CAISGQVANYGYTF. Here the CDR3 DNA reads TGTGCCATCAGTGGACAGGTGGCTAACTATGGCTACACCTTC. The genes are TRBV10-3 and TRBJ1-2; possibly TRBD1 for D (6 bases). Trimming shortened V by 4 bases and J by 0 bases, and 9 bases separated the two germline ends. From germline, CDR1 is ENHRY and CDR2 SYGVKD. This CDR3 contains 14 residues.

The V gene is TRBV27, the J gene TRBJ2-7; D perhaps matches TRBD2 (5 bases). Between the trimmed V and J ends, which lost 1 base and 4 bases, there was a span of 17 bases. The CDR3 is 16 residues long. The germline gives CDR1 MNHEY, CDR2 SMNVEV (reference sequence). The CDR3 nucleotides read TGTGCCAGCAGTTTATACGCATCGGGGTTCACATACGAGCAGTACTTC. Protein: CASSLYASGFTYEQYF.

CDR3 residues: CASRGGTATSPLHF. Here the CDR3 DNA reads TGTGCCAGCAGGGGGGGGACGGCCACCTCACCCCTCCACTTT. The V gene is TRBV11-2, the J gene TRBJ1-6; TRBD1 is a possible D gene (5 bases). The CDR3 spans 14 residues. Germline CDR1 reads SGHAT; CDR2 reads FQNNGV. The V end was cut by 6 bases, the J end by 10 bases, with 16 bases between.

The chain recombines TRBV19 with TRBJ1-2; D unresolved. CDR1 is LNHDA, CDR2 SQIVND, per germline (reference sequence). Trimming took off 2 bases at V and 0 bases at J, with 10 bases between the two ends. CDR3 length: 15 amino acids. The CDR3 nucleotides read TGTGCCAGTAGTATATGGGCAGCTTCTAACTATGGCTACACCTTC. The encoded protein is CASSIWAASNYGYTF.

The genes are TRBV18 and TRBJ1-2; 11 nucleotides match TRBD1. The germline CDR1 and CDR2 sequences are KGHSH and LQKENI. This CDR3 spans 17 amino acids. Germline trimming cut 2 bases from V and 5 bases from J; bases unmatched to any gene: 10. CDR3 sequence (DNA): TGTGCCAGCTCACCATTCTCTGGACAGGGGGCTGTATATGGCTACACCTTC. Translation gives CASSPFSGQGAVYGYTF.

This rearrangement joins TRBV6-2 or TRBV6-3 to TRBJ1-1; 7 positions agree with TRBD1. The CDR3 runs 13 residues. Germline CDR1 and CDR2: MNHEY and SVGEGT. V shed 0 bases and J 7 bases; nucleotides not matched to a gene: 2. DNA for the CDR3: TGTGCCAGCAGTTACTCCCGGGACAGTGAAGCTTTCTTT. Protein: CASSYSRDSEAFF.

This rearrangement joins TRBV6-1 to TRBJ1-4; no clear D gene. Germline V CDR1 and CDR2: MNHNS, SASEGT. The ends were cut back, 4 bases at V and 6 bases at J, with 18 bases in the middle. The CDR3 sequence is 16 residues long. The CDR3 here is CASSARTWRTDEKLFF. For the CDR3, the DNA is TGTGCCAGCAGTGCTCGGACCTGGAGGACGGATGAAAAACTGTTTTTT.

The V and J genes are TRBV7-2 and TRBJ2-1, with 13 positions matching TRBD2. The CDR3 length is 19 residues. Germline CDR1 is SGHTA and CDR2 is FQGNSA. V lost 0 bases and J lost 4; bases outside the gene matches: 9. This CDR3 reads CASSLAVGLAGTSYNEQFF. The CDR3 DNA follows: TGTGCCAGCAGCTTAGCTGTGGGACTAGCGGGGACTTCATACAATGAGCAGTTCTTC.

This chain connects TRBV28 to TRBJ1-2, with D perhaps TRBD1 (5 bases). The CDR3 spans 15 residues. Germline V gives CDR1 MDHEN, CDR2 SYDVKM. V was clipped by 4 bases and J by 7 bases, with 19 bases between them. The CDR3 is CASSSTGGLSGGYTF. The CDR3 nucleotides are TGTGCCAGCAGTTCGACCGGGGGATTATCGGGTGGCTACACCTTC.

The table lists this clone with a few counts. The chain recombines TRBV6-1 with TRBJ1-6; 10 bases are a match to TRBD1. Germline CDR1 reads MNHNS; CDR2 reads SASEGT. The junction had 12 bases not matched to a gene; V was cut back by 7 bases and J by 9 bases. This CDR3 has 16 residues. CDR3 loop: CASIDLSTGGGSPLHF. In DNA, the CDR3 is TGTGCCAGCATTGACCTCTCGACAGGGGGCGGTTCACCCCTCCACTTT.

Written as DNA, the CDR3 is TGTGCCAGCAGCCGGCTAGCGGGGGGGGACACCGGGGAGCTGTTTTTT. Translated, it gives CASSRLAGGDTGELFF. J is TRBJ2-2 and V is TRBV6-6, with 12 bases matching TRBD2. Germline V CDR1 and CDR2: MNHNY, SVGAGI (reference sequence). The junction had 5 bases not matched to a gene; V was cut back by 6 bases and J by 3 bases. CDR3 size: 16 residues.

V gene TRBV4-2 combines with J gene TRBJ1-2; 8 positions agree with TRBD1. Germline assignment: CDR1 LGHNA and CDR2 YNFKEQ. CDR3 length equals 15 residues. J lost 7 bases, V lost 0 bases, and 7 bases had no gene match. The CDR3 spells CASSQDHGTGIGYTF. In DNA, the CDR3 is TGTGCCAGCAGCCAAGATCACGGGACAGGAATTGGCTACACCTTC.

This clone was counted only a few times. The chain combines TRBV5-1 with TRBJ2-6; D gene ambiguous. Germline values: CDR1 SGHRS, CDR2 YFSETQ. The V end lost 1 base, the J end lost 0 bases, and 14 bases lay between the germline ends. The CDR3 covers 18 residues. The CDR3 loop reads CASSLYGELYSGANVLTF. CDR3 coding DNA: TGCGCCAGCAGCTTGTATGGGGAACTATACTCTGGGGCCAACGTCCTGACTTTC.

This rearrangement joins TRBV7-3 to TRBJ2-2, with 8 bases fitting TRBD2. Germline V lookup: CDR1 SGHTA, CDR2 FQGTGA. V gave up 6 bases and J gave up 2 bases; unmatched junction bases: 11. The CDR3 contains 17 residues. The DNA for the CDR3 is TGTGCCAGCAGGTACTCCCACAGCGGGGGAAACACCGGGGAGCTGTTTTTT. Translated, it gives CASRYSHSGGNTGELFF.

This clone was picked up a small number of times. The chain employs TRBV4-2 and TRBJ1-1; D gene ambiguous. Germline CDR1 is LGHNA and CDR2 is YNFKEQ. Trimming took off 1 base at V and 7 bases at J, with 7 bases between the two ends. The CDR3 loop spans 12 amino acids. The CDR3 sequence is CASSQVFNEAFF. The CDR3 DNA reads as TGTGCCAGCAGCCAAGTTTTCAATGAAGCTTTCTTT.

V gene TRBV19 combines with J gene TRBJ2-5, with D unresolved. Germline V lookup: CDR1 LNHDA, CDR2 SQIVND (reference sequence). The CDR3 length is 14 residues. V lost 5 bases to trimming and J lost 5 bases, with 15 bases between them. The CDR3: CASSSVSLTETQYF. The CDR3 DNA sequence: TGTGCCAGTAGTTCCGTTTCCTTGACGGAGACCCAGTACTTC.

The genes are TRBV7-2 and TRBJ1-1, with unresolved D. Germline V gives CDR1 SGHTA, CDR2 FQGNSA. Trimming removed 2 bases from V and 0 bases from J, with 13 bases in between. CDR3 size: 16 residues. Here the CDR3 DNA reads TGTGCCAGCAGCTTATGGGCAGCGACCCTGAACACTGAAGCTTTCTTT. Encoded protein: CASSLWAATLNTEAFF.